Reported below is one T cell receptor (beta chain). Its antigen is undetermined. Libraries were prepared by immunoSEQ multiplex PCR; TCRdb keeps only in-frame clonotypes and omits some of them. The sample has roughly 390,000 clones; about 85% are singletons. V was clipped by 6 bases and J by 9 bases, with 15 bases between them. The CDR3 is 13 residues long. Germline assignment: CDR1 SNHLY and CDR2 FYNNEI. These data come from a study of Ad26.COV2.S vaccination and SARS-CoV-2 variants. Study information: Donor allocation was to the COV1001 Ad26.COV2.S trial arm.

Study outcomes and limitations: Breadth and depth estimates from TCRs may understate total T cell responses.

Treatment described: around 19 received Ad26.COV2.S at low or high dose, single or two shots; 5 received placebo; per-sample allocation not given. All samples were drawn on day 63, counting from the first vaccine or placebo injection. The administered vaccine (an Ad26 vector) expressed Wuhan-strain SARS-CoV-2 spike. The clonotype was recovered from a person between 18 and 59 years old who received the Ad26.COV2.S COVID-19 vaccine or a placebo. The sequencing here drew on peripheral blood, taken in a trial of Ad26.COV2.S vaccine versus placebo. The V gene is TRBV2, the J gene TRBJ2-1, with D possibly TRBD1 on 6 matching bases. CDR3 nucleotides: TGTGCCAGCAGCCGGGACACCGTGGCTGAGCAGTTCTTC. Residues: CASSRDTVAEQFF. The entire variable domain, with the rest obtained from reference TRBV2 and TRBJ2-1, is as follows: EPEVTQTPSHQVTQMGQEVILRCVPISNHLYFYWYRQILGQKVEFLVSFYNNEISEKSEIFDDQFSVERPDGSNFTLKIRSTKLEDSAMYFCASSRDTVAEQFFGPGTRLTVL.